A selection of T cell receptor beta chains follows, all from one sample in a study of blood T cell repertoires in COVID-19. Measured with immunoSEQ multiplex PCR; TCRdb has only the in-frame clones, and not every one. This sample carries fewer than 200,000 clones, 80% to 90% of them seen once, and the ten largest clones take approximately 2%. The specimen was peripheral blood. These receptors all stem from a man aged 18 to 30 who had recovered from COVID-19. The CDR3 runs from the conserved cysteine through the conserved F or W. D genes are given only for firm matches. Expanded clones get a size class; other rows say once, few or many, or leave the size out.

clone size	CDR3 length	V gene	D gene	J gene	CDR3 DNA	CDR3 protein
.	13	TRBV6-2/TRBV6-3	.	TRBJ2-7	TGTGCCAGCAGTTACGGCTTCTCCTACGAGCAGTACTTC	CASSYGFSYEQYF
.	13	TRBV6-2/TRBV6-3	.	TRBJ2-7	TGTGCCAGCAGTTACTCGAGTAAGAGAGAGCAGTACTTC	CASSYSSKREQYF
.	16	TRBV9	.	TRBJ2-3	TGTGCCAGCAGCGTAGGTACGGGAAGTAGCACAGATACGCAGTATTTT	CASSVGTGSSTDTQYF
.	12	TRBV19	.	TRBJ1-1	TGTGCCTGCGGGGGGGTTTGGACTGAAGCTTTCTTT	CACGGVWTEAFF
once	14	TRBV6-5	TRBD1	TRBJ1-4	TGTGCCAGCAGCCGGGGACAGGGATCTGAAAAACTGTTTTTT	CASSRGQGSEKLFF
.	16	TRBV28	.	TRBJ1-3	TGTGCCACTTATTTAGGGGCCTTCAGCTCTGGAAACACCATATATTTT	CATYLGAFSSGNTIYF
.	15	TRBV6-6	.	TRBJ1-6	TGTGCCAGCAGACCTAAAGACAGGAGAAATTCACCCCTCCACTTT	CASRPKDRRNSPLHF
.	16	TRBV11-1	TRBD1	TRBJ2-2	TGTGCCAGCAGCCCCCGGACAGGCGATAACACCGGGGAGCTGTTTTTT	CASSPRTGDNTGELFF
few	15	TRBV2	.	TRBJ1-4	TGTGCCAGCAGTGCCTTACAGGGAGTCGCTGAAAAACTGTTTTTT	CASSALQGVAEKLFF
.	16	TRBV2	TRBD2	TRBJ2-2	TGTGCCAGCAGCGCTAGCGGGAGGACGAACACCGGGGAGCTGTTTTTT	CASSASGRTNTGELFF